These T cell receptor beta chains were read from a single sample in a study of shared clonotypes between healthy human individuals. TCRdb's table, derived via immunoSEQ multiplex PCR, lists solely in-frame clones and lacks some. The table shows some 2 million clones, with about 95% occurring only once. The sample consisted of naive CD8+ T cells sorted from blood. These receptors all come from a man younger than 30 in good health. Both conserved end residues are trimmed from each CDR3. The order of the fields is CDR3 protein, D gene, V gene. D genes are given only for firm matches.

ATSRDRFMGYEQF | . | TRBV15
ASSPQAGLRETQY | . | TRBV27
ASTLTGGPYGYT | TRBD1 | TRBV28
ASSQFVASSTDTQY | . | TRBV4-1
ASSLAGLID | . | TRBV11-2
ASSLVGTDTQY | . | TRBV5-1
AISPGTEAF | . | TRBV10-3
ASSQSTGNQPQH | . | TRBV4-1
ASRRGGSYNEQF | TRBD2 | TRBV6-5
ASSYGGRTNEKLF | . | TRBV27
ASSQNRDGYT | . | TRBV4-1
ASSVGAGASNEQF | TRBD2 | TRBV9
ASSFEVGSYGYT | . | TRBV27
ASSQAGTGSTEAF | TRBD1 | TRBV5-4
AWSPGQGGYEQY | TRBD1 | TRBV30
ASSFGVSDWTGRIYGYT | TRBD1 | TRBV28
ASSFSQGPDTQY | . | TRBV27
AWDEGQGNEKLF | TRBD1 | TRBV30
AWSVQGDQPQH | TRBD1 | TRBV30
ASSYSGGRIYYEQY | TRBD2 | TRBV5-6
ASSLRGRGSGNTIY | TRBD1 | TRBV13
ASSLWGPDQPQH | . | TRBV7-2
ASSHDRADEQY | TRBD1 | TRBV5-4
ASSQENRAYEQY | . | TRBV4-3
ASTKQGEDTGELF | . | TRBV7-9
ATSRVYTEAF | . | TRBV15
AWSSLRGTEAF | . | TRBV30
ASDTGGVTEAF | TRBD1 | TRBV7-9
ASSLTPLAYEQY | . | TRBV7-8
ASSQEAGGLGEQY | TRBD1 | TRBV4-1
ASSAPRDRGIYEQY | TRBD1 | TRBV19
ASSLRNTEAF | . | TRBV5-4
ARGPAGINYGYT | . | TRBV2
ASSLGQGGNQPQH | TRBD1 | TRBV27
SVEDSGDRGGTGELF | TRBD1 | TRBV29-1
ASSLVWGELNEQF | . | TRBV11-2
ASSYSQTANDGYT | . | TRBV6-5
ASSLVGAPPQETQY | . | TRBV27
ASSLSGGVLETQY | . | TRBV7-8
ASSLLTGDLYTDTQY | . | TRBV28
AITTGGDTEAF | . | TRBV10-3
ASSEIGPYEQY | . | TRBV6-1
ASSPGTGGGYTGELF | TRBD1 | TRBV7-8
AWSVGTSGIRDGELF | TRBD2 | TRBV30
ASSQRSGAYNEQF | . | TRBV6-6
ASSPRGQGNYGYT | TRBD1 | TRBV13
ASSPERPAAGEQY | . | TRBV13
AWSLAEVPQETQY | . | TRBV30
ASSELRQLIEQY | . | TRBV6-1